Described below is a single T cell receptor beta chain sequence and its context. Only in-frame clones appear in the TCRdb table, and some are missing; sequencing was by immunoSEQ multiplex PCR. Of some 83,000 clones in the sample, approximately 82% were seen once. The sample is drawn from a study of blood T cell repertoires in COVID-19. The TCR sequence derives from a human donor in a cohort sampled during active COVID-19. Sequences were obtained from peripheral blood.

CDR3 loop: CASSLQISNQPQHF. DNA of the CDR3: TGTGCCAGCAGTTTACAGATTAGCAATCAGCCCCAGCATTTT. The gene calls are TRBV28 and TRBJ1-5; D not certain. The CDR3 spans 14 residues. V was cut by 2 bases and J by 0 bases, with 5 bases left in between. Germline loops: CDR1 MDHEN, CDR2 SYDVKM. The whole variable domain, remainder taken from reference TRBV28 and TRBJ1-5, is DVKVTQSSRYLVKRTGEKVFLECVQDMDHENMFWYRQDPGLGLRLIYFSYDVKMKEKGDIPEGYSVSREKKERFSLILESASTNQTSMYLCASSLQISNQPQHFGDGTRLSIL.